This paragraph covers one TCR beta chain sequence. This specimen belongs to a study of blood T cell repertoires in COVID-19. Profiling relied on immunoSEQ multiplex PCR, and the TCRdb table lists in-frame clones only, not all of them. The sample yields 200,000 to 300,000 clones, 85% to 90% seen once. The trim removed 3 bases at V and 10 bases at J, leaving 8 bases unmatched. The CDR3 is 13 amino acids. Germline CDR1 and CDR2: MDHEN and SYDVKM. The TCR originated in a man in his fifties or sixties who had been exposed to COVID-19. The chain couples TRBV28 to TRBJ1-1; TRBD1 aligns across 7 bases. Sequencing was carried out using PBMCs or T cells enriched from blood (not recorded which). The CDR3 DNA sequence: TGTGCCAGCAGTTTCCGACAGGGCTTAGGAGCTTTCTTT. This encodes CASSFRQGLGAFF.